A selection of T cell receptor beta chains follows, all from one sample in a study of cytomegalovirus exposure and HLA in healthy donors. Profiled with immunoSEQ multiplex PCR; TCRdb holds only in-frame clones, not every one. In the table there are roughly 67,000 clones, 80% to 90% of which are singletons. The specimen sequenced was PBMCs. Receptors originate from a woman younger than 45 in good health and CMV-seronegative. CDR3s include the opening cysteine and the closing phenylalanine or tryptophan. A D gene is named only where the DNA matches it firmly. Clone sizes are given selectively: once, few, many, or a class where the clone is expanded.

d_call,j_call,v_call,cdr3_length,clone_size,cdr3_nt,cdr3_aa
-,TRBJ2-1,TRBV4-3,15,-,TGCGCCAGCAGCCCTAGGAGGGGGCCCTACAATGAGCAGTTCTTC,CASSPRRGPYNEQFF
-,TRBJ2-5,TRBV7-2,15,-,TGTGCCAGCAGCTTAGTGGCAGGGGCGGCAGAGACCCAGTACTTC,CASSLVAGAAETQYF
TRBD1,TRBJ2-7,TRBV19,14,-,TGTGCCAGTAGTTCACCGGGACAGGGTTACGAGCAGTACTTC,CASSSPGQGYEQYF
-,TRBJ2-7,TRBV7-9,14,-,TGTTCCAGCAGCTACCCCGACACGCGCTACGAGCAGTACTTC,CSSSYPDTRYEQYF
TRBD1,TRBJ1-2,TRBV2,15,-,TGTGCCAGCAGTGCCCGGACAGGGGAGAGCTATGGCTACACCTTC,CASSARTGESYGYTF
-,TRBJ2-2,TRBV5-1,14,-,TGCGCCAGCAGCGGAGAGGGGCGCGGCGGGGAGCTGTTTTTT,CASSGEGRGGELFF
-,TRBJ2-4,TRBV28,14,-,TGTGCCAGCAGCCAAGCGTTGGCTCCAAACATTCAGTACTTC,CASSQALAPNIQYF
-,TRBJ2-3,TRBV27,16,-,TGTGCCAGCAGTCTGTTCCTCACTTCTAGCACAGATACGCAGTATTTT,CASSLFLTSSTDTQYF
-,TRBJ1-5,TRBV11-2,14,-,TGTGCCAGCAGCTTAGGCGGTGGCAATCAGCCCCAGCATTTT,CASSLGGGNQPQHF
-,TRBJ1-1,TRBV5-1,13,-,TGCGCCAGCAGCCTTACTTTGAACACTGAAGCTTTCTTT,CASSLTLNTEAFF
-,TRBJ1-3,TRBV6-5,14,-,TGTGCCAGCAGCCGGGAACCCTCTGGAAACACCATATATTTT,CASSREPSGNTIYF
-,TRBJ2-3,TRBV5-1,21,-,TGCGCCAGCAGCTGGCCGCCTTTGAGGTCCCCACCCCAGCTCGGCACAGATACGCAGTATTTT,CASSWPPLRSPPQLGTDTQYF
-,TRBJ1-2,TRBV30,14,-,TGTGCCTGGAGCTTTTGGGGGGGTTATGCTGGCTACACCTTC,CAWSFWGGYAGYTF
-,TRBJ1-3,TRBV5-1,16,-,TGCGCCAGCAGCCCGGAGGCCTCCTCTTCTGGAAACACCATATATTTT,CASSPEASSSGNTIYF
TRBD2,TRBJ2-1,TRBV6-4,15,-,TGTGCCAGCAGTGGGACTAGCGGGGGGGCAGGTGAGCAGTTCTTC,CASSGTSGGAGEQFF
-,TRBJ2-4,TRBV15,19,-,TGTGCCACCAGCAGAGATCTAGTCAGGCGTCCGGGGGATAGGGACATTCAGTACTTC,CATSRDLVRRPGDRDIQYF
TRBD2,TRBJ2-5,TRBV7-2,14,-,TGTGCCAGCAGCCGAGCGGGGGCAGTAGAGACCCAGTACTTC,CASSRAGAVETQYF
TRBD2,TRBJ2-3,TRBV7-2,16,-,TGTGCCAGCAGCTTTCAAATAGCGGGGAAAACAGATACGCAGTATTTT,CASSFQIAGKTDTQYF
-,TRBJ2-2,TRBV27,14,-,TGTGCCAGCAGTTTATCTACGAACACCGGGGAGCTGTTTTTT,CASSLSTNTGELFF
-,TRBJ1-4,TRBV10-3,17,-,TGTGCCATCAGTGAAAGGGGGGGTACTTCAACTAATGAAAAACTGTTTTTT,CAISERGGTSTNEKLFF
-,TRBJ1-1,TRBV11-2,14,once,TGTGCCAGCAGCTTAGTCTCCGGGAACACTGAAGCTTTCTTT,CASSLVSGNTEAFF
-,TRBJ2-1,TRBV19,20,once,TGTGCCAGTAGCCCCCCGGGGGCGCCGAAAGCGGGGTGGTTGAACAATGAGCAGTTCTTC,CASSPPGAPKAGWLNNEQFF
TRBD1,TRBJ1-1,TRBV10-3,14,-,TGTGCCATCAGTGGGGGACAGGGCGGCACTGAAGCTTTCTTT,CAISGGQGGTEAFF
TRBD1,TRBJ1-2,TRBV6-5,15,-,TGTGCCAGCAGCCGCGGAGGGGGCTCTAACTATGGCTACACCTTC,CASSRGGGSNYGYTF
TRBD1,TRBJ1-5,TRBV4-1,15,few,TGCGCCAGCAGCCAATCGGGACAGAAAAATCAGCCCCAGCATTTT,CASSQSGQKNQPQHF
TRBD2,TRBJ2-1,TRBV9,15,-,TGTGCCAGCAGCGTCGGCCTAGCGGGGTCCAATGAGCAGTTCTTC,CASSVGLAGSNEQFF
-,TRBJ2-1,TRBV6-5,15,-,TGTGCCAGCAGTTACTCTTCGTCCAGGGGAAATGAGCAGTTCTTC,CASSYSSSRGNEQFF
-,TRBJ1-1,TRBV12-5,12,-,TGTGCTAGTGGTTTAATTTCAACTGAAGCTTTCTTT,CASGLISTEAFF
TRBD1,TRBJ2-5,TRBV5-1,15,-,TGCGCCAGCAGCTTAAGGACAGGGGGGCAAGAGACCCAGTACTTC,CASSLRTGGQETQYF
-,TRBJ1-2,TRBV5-1,14,-,TGCGCCAGCAGCTTCCTGCAGGCCGGCTATGGCTACACCTTC,CASSFLQAGYGYTF
-,TRBJ1-5,TRBV7-6,16,-,TGTGCCAGCAGCTTAGCCCCAGGGTACCTCAATCAGCCCCAGCATTTT,CASSLAPGYLNQPQHF
-,TRBJ2-5,TRBV7-9,15,-,TGTGCCAGCAGCTTAGCCCTTCTAGACGGAGAGACCCAGTACTTC,CASSLALLDGETQYF
TRBD1,TRBJ2-7,TRBV30,14,-,TGTGCCTGGAGTCTGGGACAGGGGGTGTTCGAGCAGTACTTC,CAWSLGQGVFEQYF